The rows below give T cell receptor beta chains drawn from one sample of a study of CD8 T cells in Susac syndrome. TCRdb reprocessed the immunoSEQ multiplex PCR reads via MiXCR and lists one record per CDR3 protein. The sample consists of about 280,000 distinct CDR3 sequences, about 85% of them appearing once. The sample taken for sequencing was CD8+ T cells from PBMCs. The receptor set was obtained from a human donor with multiple sclerosis. The CDR3 runs from the conserved cysteine through the conserved F or W. The D gene is left open where the match is weak. The size entry is marked missing in some rows and otherwise reads once, few, many or a size class.

D gene: TRBD2; J gene: TRBJ2-7; clone size: NA; V gene: TRBV3-1; CDR3 protein: CASSQSQGSRGRRYEQYF; CDR3 DNA: TGTGCCAGCAGCCAATCCCAGGGGTCTCGCGGGAGGAGGTACGAGCAGTACTTC
D gene: TRBD2; J gene: TRBJ2-5; clone size: NA; V gene: TRBV6-5; CDR3 protein: CASSYGASGRAEETQYF; CDR3 DNA: TGTGCCAGCAGTTACGGGGCTAGCGGGAGGGCCGAGGAGACCCAGTACTTC
D gene: NA; J gene: TRBJ2-1; clone size: NA; V gene: TRBV19; CDR3 protein: CASSIQAGYHNEQFF; CDR3 DNA: TGTGCCAGTAGTATTCAGGCAGGGTACCACAATGAGCAGTTCTTC
D gene: NA; J gene: TRBJ1-2; clone size: NA; V gene: TRBV30; CDR3 protein: CAWSGLNVNYGYTF; CDR3 DNA: TGTGCCTGGAGTGGACTCAATGTTAACTATGGCTACACCTTC
D gene: NA; J gene: TRBJ2-7; clone size: once; V gene: TRBV6-1; CDR3 protein: CASSEGLQPAYEQYF; CDR3 DNA: TGTGCCAGCAGTGAAGGCCTCCAGCCAGCCTACGAGCAGTACTTC
D gene: TRBD1; J gene: TRBJ1-5; clone size: NA; V gene: TRBV30; CDR3 protein: CAWRGPGQGYQPQHF; CDR3 DNA: TGTGCCTGGAGGGGGCCGGGACAGGGTTATCAGCCCCAGCATTTT
D gene: NA; J gene: TRBJ2-3; clone size: NA; V gene: TRBV3-1; CDR3 protein: CASSQVTERAFLSTDTQYF; CDR3 DNA: TGTGCCAGCAGCCAAGTGACGGAGCGGGCATTCCTCAGCACAGATACGCAGTATTTT
D gene: TRBD2; J gene: TRBJ2-1; clone size: once; V gene: TRBV20-1; CDR3 protein: CSADSYAGVDNEQFF; CDR3 DNA: TGCAGTGCTGATTCGTACGCGGGAGTTGACAATGAGCAGTTCTTC
D gene: NA; J gene: TRBJ2-7; clone size: once; V gene: TRBV2; CDR3 protein: CASALLAEQYF; CDR3 DNA: TGTGCCAGCGCGCTTCTAGCCGAGCAGTACTTC
D gene: NA; J gene: TRBJ1-2; clone size: NA; V gene: TRBV29-1; CDR3 protein: CSVVGVGGHGYTF; CDR3 DNA: TGCAGCGTTGTTGGCGTCGGGGGACATGGCTACACCTTC
D gene: NA; J gene: TRBJ2-7; clone size: NA; V gene: TRBV5-4; CDR3 protein: CASGDSTYEQYF; CDR3 DNA: TGTGCCAGCGGGGACTCAACCTACGAGCAGTACTTC
D gene: NA; J gene: TRBJ2-1; clone size: NA; V gene: TRBV5-6; CDR3 protein: CASSLWSYNEQFF; CDR3 DNA: TGTGCCAGCAGCTTGTGGTCGTACAATGAGCAGTTCTTC
D gene: NA; J gene: TRBJ2-1; clone size: NA; V gene: TRBV12-3/TRBV12-4; CDR3 protein: CASSSRTARNYNEQFF; CDR3 DNA: TGTGCCAGCAGTTCAAGGACAGCTAGAAACTACAATGAGCAGTTCTTC
D gene: TRBD2; J gene: TRBJ2-3; clone size: NA; V gene: TRBV28; CDR3 protein: CASSLTSGEVDTQYF; CDR3 DNA: TGTGCCAGCAGCCTGACTAGCGGGGAAGTAGATACGCAGTATTTT
D gene: TRBD1; J gene: TRBJ2-7; clone size: few; V gene: TRBV27; CDR3 protein: CASRQGPYEQYF; CDR3 DNA: TGTGCCAGCCGACAGGGTCCCTACGAGCAGTACTTC
D gene: NA; J gene: TRBJ1-5; clone size: NA; V gene: TRBV7-6; CDR3 protein: CASSFRSNQPQHF; CDR3 DNA: TGTGCCAGCAGCTTTAGGAGCAATCAGCCCCAGCATTTT
D gene: TRBD1; J gene: TRBJ2-1; clone size: NA; V gene: TRBV7-6; CDR3 protein: CASSSDIQGAAYNEQFF; CDR3 DNA: TGTGCCAGCAGCTCTGACATTCAGGGGGCGGCCTACAATGAGCAGTTCTTC
D gene: NA; J gene: TRBJ1-1; clone size: NA; V gene: TRBV15; CDR3 protein: CATSRDRGRGNEAFF; CDR3 DNA: TGTGCCACCAGCAGAGATCGGGGCCGCGGGAATGAAGCTTTCTTT
D gene: TRBD1; J gene: TRBJ2-7; clone size: NA; V gene: TRBV27; CDR3 protein: CASSLLGGQGAYEQYF; CDR3 DNA: TGTGCCAGCAGTCTCTTGGGGGGACAGGGGGCCTACGAGCAGTACTTC
D gene: NA; J gene: TRBJ1-1; clone size: few; V gene: TRBV19; CDR3 protein: CASSIGMNTEAFF; CDR3 DNA: TGTGCCAGTAGTATTGGGATGAACACTGAAGCTTTCTTT
D gene: NA; J gene: TRBJ2-7; clone size: once; V gene: TRBV9; CDR3 protein: CASGPGLQISEQYF; CDR3 DNA: TGTGCCAGCGGACCAGGACTCCAGATCAGCGAGCAGTACTTC
D gene: NA; J gene: TRBJ2-3; clone size: NA; V gene: TRBV27; CDR3 protein: CATTSWDTQYF; CDR3 DNA: TGTGCCACCACAAGTTGGGATACGCAGTATTTT
D gene: TRBD2; J gene: TRBJ2-1; clone size: NA; V gene: TRBV14; CDR3 protein: CASSQDIGTSGRNPYNEQFF; CDR3 DNA: TGTGCCAGCAGCCAAGATATCGGGACTAGCGGGAGGAACCCCTACAATGAGCAGTTCTTC
D gene: NA; J gene: TRBJ2-1; clone size: NA; V gene: TRBV7-3; CDR3 protein: CASSLPYGNEQFF; CDR3 DNA: TGTGCCAGCAGCTTACCCTATGGCAATGAGCAGTTCTTC
D gene: NA; J gene: TRBJ1-2; clone size: NA; V gene: TRBV12-3/TRBV12-4; CDR3 protein: CASSPRYGGARRVDGYTF; CDR3 DNA: TGTGCCAGCAGTCCTCGGTATGGGGGCGCGCGTCGGGTGGATGGCTACACCTTC
D gene: TRBD1; J gene: TRBJ2-7; clone size: NA; V gene: TRBV5-1; CDR3 protein: CASSLDRGRYEQYF; CDR3 DNA: TGCGCCAGCAGCTTGGACAGGGGGCGCTACGAGCAGTACTTC
D gene: NA; J gene: TRBJ2-5; clone size: NA; V gene: TRBV29-1; CDR3 protein: CSANAGTLRETQYF; CDR3 DNA: TGCAGCGCCAACGCCGGGACCCTTCGAGAGACCCAGTACTTC
D gene: NA; J gene: TRBJ1-4; clone size: NA; V gene: TRBV3-1; CDR3 protein: CASRRTGNEKLFF; CDR3 DNA: TGTGCCAGCAGGCGGACGGGGAATGAAAAACTGTTTTTT
D gene: NA; J gene: TRBJ2-7; clone size: few; V gene: TRBV4-1; CDR3 protein: CASSQEQGGPYEQYF; CDR3 DNA: TGCGCCAGCAGCCAAGAGCAGGGTGGGCCCTACGAGCAGTACTTC
D gene: TRBD1; J gene: TRBJ2-7; clone size: NA; V gene: TRBV27; CDR3 protein: CASSPSGGPVAYEQYF; CDR3 DNA: TGTGCCAGCAGTCCTTCAGGGGGCCCTGTGGCCTACGAGCAGTACTTC
D gene: TRBD1; J gene: TRBJ1-5; clone size: NA; V gene: TRBV28; CDR3 protein: CASSTEPGQGFWRNQPQHF; CDR3 DNA: TGTGCCAGCAGTACTGAACCGGGACAGGGATTTTGGAGGAATCAGCCCCAGCATTTT
D gene: NA; J gene: TRBJ2-1; clone size: NA; V gene: TRBV29-1; CDR3 protein: CSVDVNEQFF; CDR3 DNA: TGCAGCGTTGATGTGAATGAGCAGTTCTTC
D gene: NA; J gene: TRBJ1-2; clone size: NA; V gene: TRBV5-1; CDR3 protein: CASSWDGASNYGYTF; CDR3 DNA: TGCGCCAGCAGCTGGGACGGCGCGTCTAACTATGGCTACACCTTC
D gene: NA; J gene: TRBJ2-3; clone size: NA; V gene: TRBV5-1; CDR3 protein: CASSLEGSAGADTQYF; CDR3 DNA: TGCGCCAGCAGCTTGGAAGGTAGCGCTGGCGCAGATACGCAGTATTTT
D gene: NA; J gene: TRBJ1-1; clone size: NA; V gene: TRBV29-1; CDR3 protein: CSVGTTLMNTEAFF; CDR3 DNA: TGCAGCGTTGGGACGACTCTCATGAACACTGAAGCTTTCTTT
D gene: TRBD1; J gene: TRBJ1-5; clone size: NA; V gene: TRBV19; CDR3 protein: CARRADIKGQGGGNQPQHF; CDR3 DNA: TGTGCCAGGAGGGCCGATATCAAAGGACAGGGTGGAGGCAATCAGCCCCAGCATTTT
D gene: TRBD1; J gene: TRBJ1-5; clone size: NA; V gene: TRBV12-3/TRBV12-4; CDR3 protein: CASSFTGANQPQHF; CDR3 DNA: TGTGCCAGCAGTTTTACAGGGGCCAATCAGCCCCAGCATTTT
D gene: TRBD1; J gene: TRBJ2-1; clone size: NA; V gene: TRBV12-3/TRBV12-4; CDR3 protein: CASTPGTGRYNEQFF; CDR3 DNA: TGTGCCAGCACCCCCGGGACAGGGCGGTACAATGAGCAGTTCTTC
D gene: TRBD1; J gene: TRBJ1-1; clone size: once; V gene: TRBV2; CDR3 protein: CASTTGQGTGNTEAFF; CDR3 DNA: TGTGCCAGCACCACAGGACAGGGGACGGGGAACACTGAAGCTTTCTTT
D gene: TRBD2; J gene: TRBJ2-1; clone size: NA; V gene: TRBV5-6; CDR3 protein: CASSLELAGREQFF; CDR3 DNA: TGTGCCAGCAGCTTGGAGCTAGCGGGACGTGAGCAGTTCTTC
D gene: NA; J gene: TRBJ2-2; clone size: NA; V gene: TRBV2; CDR3 protein: CASSEGQGAITGELFF; CDR3 DNA: TGTGCCAGCAGTGAGGGCCAAGGGGCGATTACCGGGGAGCTGTTTTTT
D gene: TRBD1; J gene: TRBJ2-3; clone size: NA; V gene: TRBV20-1; CDR3 protein: CSARDRDRAGDTQYF; CDR3 DNA: TGCAGTGCTAGGGACCGGGACAGGGCGGGAGATACGCAGTATTTT
D gene: TRBD1; J gene: TRBJ2-5; clone size: NA; V gene: TRBV7-6; CDR3 protein: CASSPRTGEGETQYF; CDR3 DNA: TGTGCCAGCAGCCCCCGGACAGGGGAGGGAGAGACCCAGTACTTC
D gene: TRBD1; J gene: TRBJ2-3; clone size: NA; V gene: TRBV5-6; CDR3 protein: CASSGWDSADTQYF; CDR3 DNA: TGTGCCAGCAGCGGATGGGACAGTGCGGATACGCAGTATTTT
D gene: NA; J gene: TRBJ2-1; clone size: NA; V gene: TRBV27; CDR3 protein: CASSLTGANDNEQFF; CDR3 DNA: TGTGCCAGCAGTTTAACGGGAGCTAACGACAATGAGCAGTTCTTC
D gene: TRBD2; J gene: TRBJ2-3; clone size: NA; V gene: TRBV9; CDR3 protein: CASSAGLASTDTQYF; CDR3 DNA: TGTGCCAGCAGCGCCGGACTAGCGAGCACAGATACGCAGTATTTT
D gene: NA; J gene: TRBJ1-1; clone size: NA; V gene: TRBV11-2; CDR3 protein: CASSSRWNTEAFF; CDR3 DNA: TGTGCCAGCAGCTCCCGTTGGAACACTGAAGCTTTCTTT